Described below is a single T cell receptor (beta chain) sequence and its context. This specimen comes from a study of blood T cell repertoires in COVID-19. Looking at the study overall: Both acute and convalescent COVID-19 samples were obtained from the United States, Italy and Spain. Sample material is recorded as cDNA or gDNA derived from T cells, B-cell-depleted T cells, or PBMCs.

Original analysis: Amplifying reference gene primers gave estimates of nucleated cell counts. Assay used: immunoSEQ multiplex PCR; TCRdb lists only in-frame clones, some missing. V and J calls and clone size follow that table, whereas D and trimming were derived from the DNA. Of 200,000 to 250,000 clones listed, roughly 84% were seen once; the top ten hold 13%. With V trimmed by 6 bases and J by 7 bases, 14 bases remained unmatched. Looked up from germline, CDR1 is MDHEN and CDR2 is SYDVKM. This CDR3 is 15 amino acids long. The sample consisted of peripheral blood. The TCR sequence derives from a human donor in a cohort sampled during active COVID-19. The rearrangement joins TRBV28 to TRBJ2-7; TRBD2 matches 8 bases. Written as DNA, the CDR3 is TGTGCCAGCAGCACCCCGAGCGGGAGAAGGGGTGAGCAGTACTTC. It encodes CASSTPSGRRGEQYF.